The 7 T cell receptor beta chains given below trace back to one sample, sequenced in a study of shared clonotypes between healthy human individuals. Produced via immunoSEQ multiplex PCR; TCRdb's table is partial and in-frame only. The sample shows fewer than 1 million clones, roughly 96% of them seen only once. Naive-designated CD8 cells lacked CD45RO, were positively enriched for CCR7, and omitted terminally differentiated effector memory CD45RA+ cells. Sequenced sample: naive CD8+ T cells sorted from blood. Receptors were obtained from a man aged 25 to 40 in good health.

The chain recombines TRBV7-9 with TRBJ2-1; maybe TRBD2 (6 bases). Germline values: CDR1 SEHNR, CDR2 FQNEAQ (reference sequence). This CDR3 is built from 17 residues. Trimming took off 5 bases at V and 0 bases at J, with 17 bases between the two ends. CDR3 in amino acids: CASSPPSVRSSYNEQFF. The DNA for the CDR3 is TGTGCCAGCAGCCCCCCTAGCGTAAGGAGCTCCTACAATGAGCAGTTCTTC.

V usage is TRBV10-3 and J usage is TRBJ1-3; D call uncertain. V was pared by 1 base and J by 0 bases, with 16 bases between. Looked up from germline, CDR1 is ENHRY and CDR2 is SYGVKD. This CDR3 region has 18 residues. The chain's CDR3 is CAISELAASPHSGNTIYF. Here the CDR3 DNA reads TGTGCCATCAGTGAGTTGGCGGCCTCGCCCCACTCTGGAAACACCATATATTTT.

This clone has a single count. The CDR3 sequence is CASSQDNFYEQYF. DNA for the CDR3: TGTGCCAGCTCACAGGACAATTTCTACGAGCAGTACTTC. This chain joins TRBV18 and TRBJ2-7; D perhaps matches TRBD1 (5 bases). This CDR3 region has 13 residues. Trimming pared 4 bases from V and 3 bases from J, leaving 10 bases between. The germline CDR1 and CDR2 sequences are KGHSH and LQKENI.

The chain recombines TRBV30 with TRBJ1-2, with D possibly being TRBD1 (5 bases). This CDR3 region has 15 residues. V lost 3 bases and J lost 3, with 17 bases in between. Germline V lookup: CDR1 GTSNPN, CDR2 SVGIG (reference sequence). Here the CDR3 DNA reads TGTGCCTGGAGCCCTCGTGGGGGGGTTTACTATGGCTACACCTTC. It is translated as CAWSPRGGVYYGYTF.

The chain recombines TRBV6-1 with TRBJ1-3, with D uncertain. The V gene's germline CDR1 is MNHNS and CDR2 SASEGT. The ends were cut back, 7 bases at V and 4 bases at J, with 11 bases in the middle. The CDR3 is 13 residues long. CDR3 protein: CASMPGLGNTIYF. In DNA form, the CDR3 reads TGTGCCAGCATGCCGGGCCTCGGAAACACCATATATTTT.

The chain couples TRBV11-2 to TRBJ2-5; a possible D gene is TRBD2 (5 bases). The CDR3 has 12 amino acids. Germline V gene data show CDR1 as SGHAT and CDR2 as FQNNGV. The ends were cut back, 6 bases at V and 4 bases at J, with 9 bases in the middle. The DNA for the CDR3 is TGTGCCAGCAGGCGGACTCGAGAGACCCAGTACTTC. As protein: CASRRTRETQYF.

The V and J genes are TRBV6-5 and TRBJ2-7, with unresolved D. The CDR3 runs 12 residues. The V end was cut by 2 bases, the J end by 5 bases, with 7 bases between. Germline V lookup: CDR1 MNHEY, CDR2 SVGAGI. Here the CDR3 reads CASSYRPDEQYF. CDR3 nucleotide sequence: TGTGCCAGCAGTTACCGACCGGACGAGCAGTACTTC.